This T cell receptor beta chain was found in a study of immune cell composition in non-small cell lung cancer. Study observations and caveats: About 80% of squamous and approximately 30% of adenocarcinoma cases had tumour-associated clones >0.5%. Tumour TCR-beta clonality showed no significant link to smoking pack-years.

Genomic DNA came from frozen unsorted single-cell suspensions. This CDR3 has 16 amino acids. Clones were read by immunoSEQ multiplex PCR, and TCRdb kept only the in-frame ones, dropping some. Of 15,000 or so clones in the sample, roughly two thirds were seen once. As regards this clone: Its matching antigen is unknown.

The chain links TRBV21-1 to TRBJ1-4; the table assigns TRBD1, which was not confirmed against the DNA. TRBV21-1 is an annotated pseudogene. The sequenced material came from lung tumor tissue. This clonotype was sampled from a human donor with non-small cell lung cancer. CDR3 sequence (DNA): TGTGCCAGCATAGTCAGGGGGCAGTCAACTAATGAAAAACTGTTTTTT. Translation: CASIVRGQSTNEKLFF.